Each of the 27 T cell receptor beta chains below was sequenced from the same sample in a study of blood T cell repertoires in COVID-19. Clones were sequenced by immunoSEQ multiplex PCR, and TCRdb holds only the in-frame ones, with some missing. The sample lists about 130,000 clones, around four fifths occurring once. The sequenced material came from peripheral blood. These receptors were obtained from an elderly man with COVID-19, enrolled during active disease.

This chain connects TRBV28 to TRBJ2-7; 12 bases are a match to TRBD2. Germline V gene sequence: CDR1 MDHEN, CDR2 SYDVKM. Trimming took 6 bases from V and 1 from J; bases not matched to a gene: 1. The CDR3 is 14 amino acids. The CDR3 region is CASRTSGSSYEQYF. The CDR3 DNA is TGTGCCAGCAGGACTAGCGGGAGTTCCTACGAGCAGTACTTC.

The chain recombines TRBV5-8 with TRBJ2-1; 10 bases map to TRBD2. Germline V gene lookup returns CDR1 SGHTS and CDR2 YDEGEE. The CDR3 consists of 14 residues. V shed 0 bases, J shed 8 bases, and the junction held 2 bases outside the gene matches. CDR3 sequence reads: CASSLAGTSDEQFF. DNA of the CDR3: TGTGCCAGCAGCTTGGCCGGGACTAGCGATGAGCAGTTCTTC.

This clone was seen just once. The genes are TRBV9 and TRBJ1-6; D may be TRBD1 (6 bases). Trimming pared 2 bases from V and 7 bases from J, leaving 10 bases between. Germline V gene lookup returns CDR1 SGDLS and CDR2 YYNGEE. This CDR3 is built from 14 residues. The CDR3 nucleotides read TGTGCCAGCAGCGTGGGGGGGCAGAATTCACCCCTCCACTTT. Translating gives CASSVGGQNSPLHF.

The rearrangement uses TRBV6-1 and TRBJ1-1; D may be TRBD1 (5 bases). The CDR3 contains 13 residues. The V gene lost 2 bases and the J gene lost 1 base, with 5 bases spanning the gap. Germline CDR1 MNHNS, CDR2 SASEGT. CDR3 DNA: TGTGCCAGCAGTGAAACAGGGAACACTGAAGCTTTCTTT. Translated, it gives CASSETGNTEAFF.

This clone was counted only a few times. The chain combines TRBV27 with TRBJ1-2; 7 bases agree with TRBD1. The V gene's germline CDR1 is MNHEY and CDR2 SMNVEV (reference sequence). CDR3 length: 14 residues. J was trimmed by 2 bases and V by 5 bases; bases with no gene match: 5. As DNA, the CDR3 is TGTGCCAGCAGTCCGGGACAGCGGAACTATGGCTACACCTTC. Translated: CASSPGQRNYGYTF.

The rearrangement uses TRBV6-5 and TRBJ1-1; D unclear. Trimming removed 8 bases at V and 0 bases at J, with 10 bases between. Germline CDR1 and CDR2: MNHEY and SVGAGI. The CDR3 is made up of 13 amino acids. Written as DNA, the CDR3 is TGTGCCAGCCGCAGGCTAATGAACACTGAAGCTTTCTTT. It is translated as CASRRLMNTEAFF.

The V call is TRBV11-1, the J call TRBJ2-7; 11 bases match TRBD2. The CDR3 consists of 16 residues. CDR1 is SGHAT, CDR2 FQDESV, per germline (reference sequence). J lost 1 base, V lost 4 bases, and 6 bases had no gene match. CDR3 in DNA: TGTGCCAGCAGCTCCTTACTAGCGGGAGCATCCTACGAGCAGTACTTC. It codes for CASSSLLAGASYEQYF.

Concerning this clone: Distinct nucleotide sequences in the sample also encode this CDR3. The genes are TRBV24-1 and TRBJ1-2; 11 positions match TRBD1. This CDR3 comprises 13 residues. V was pared by 7 bases and J by 5 bases, with 2 bases of the junction left unmatched. Germline lookup yields CDR1 KGHDR and CDR2 SFDVKD. DNA of the CDR3: TGTGCCACCAGCCGGGACAGGGGGTATGGCTACACCTTC. Its protein product is CATSRDRGYGYTF.

The chain employs TRBV9 and TRBJ2-1; the D gene is possibly TRBD2 (6 bases). The CDR3 has 14 amino acids. Germline assignment: CDR1 SGDLS and CDR2 YYNGEE. Deletions cut 4 bases from V and 5 bases from J, with 13 bases between. The CDR3 bases are TGTGCCAGCAGCACCGCAGGACTAAACAATGAGCAGTTCTTC. Its protein is CASSTAGLNNEQFF.

J is TRBJ2-7 and V is TRBV13; 8 bases align to TRBD1. Germline-derived CDR1 and CDR2 are PRHDT and FYEKMQ (reference sequence). V shed 7 bases and J 2 bases; nucleotides not matched to a gene: 4. This CDR3 has 13 amino acids. This CDR3 reads CASTRDRTYEQYF. In nucleotides, the CDR3 is TGTGCCAGCACCCGGGACAGGACCTACGAGCAGTACTTC. The variable domain in full, with the rest retrieved from reference TRBV13 and TRBJ2-7, is AAGVIQSPRHLIKEKRETATLKCYPIPRHDTVYWYQQGPGQDPQFLISFYEKMQSDKGSIPDRFSAQQFSDYHSELNMSSLELGDSALYFCASTRDRTYEQYFGPGTRLTVT.

The J gene is TRBJ2-1, the V gene TRBV28; possibly TRBD2 for D (7 bases). V lost 6 bases and J lost 8, with 17 bases in between. CDR1 is MDHEN and CDR2 is SYDVKM in the germline V gene. This CDR3 region has 14 residues. The CDR3 is CASSSTGGQDEQFF. The CDR3 bases are TGTGCCAGCAGCTCTACCGGGGGGCAGGATGAGCAGTTCTTC.

The chain carries TRBV28 and TRBJ1-3; the match to TRBD1 covers 7 bases. This CDR3 has 14 amino acids. The ends lost 5 bases at V and 7 bases at J; junction bases unmatched: 8. The germline V gene encodes CDR1 MDHEN and CDR2 SYDVKM. CDR3 sequence reads: CASSPQGSVNTIYF. CDR3 in DNA: TGTGCCAGCAGTCCACAGGGGTCCGTGAACACCATATATTTT.

The genes are TRBV7-2 and TRBJ2-7; 10 bases are shared with TRBD1. The germline CDR1 and CDR2 sequences are SGHTA and FQGNSA. Trimming at V came to 5 bases and at J to 2 bases, leaving 6 bases not matched to a gene. This CDR3 has 15 residues. In nucleotides, the CDR3 is TGTGCCAGCAGCCCTGGAGGACAGGGGGCCTACGAGCAGTACTTC. The encoded protein is CASSPGGQGAYEQYF.

V is TRBV2 and J is TRBJ2-1, with a possible D match to TRBD2 (5 bases). Trimming shortened V by 7 bases and J by 3 bases, and 10 bases separated the two germline ends. The length of the CDR3 is 13 residues. CDR1 is SNHLY, CDR2 FYNNEI, per germline. The CDR3 loop is CASIETNYNEQFF. In DNA, the CDR3 is TGTGCCAGCATCGAGACTAACTACAATGAGCAGTTCTTC. The full variable domain, in which reference TRBV2 and TRBJ2-1 provide the parts outside the CDR3, is EPEVTQTPSHQVTQMGQEVILRCVPISNHLYFYWYRQILGQKVEFLVSFYNNEISEKSEIFDDQFSVERPDGSNFTLKIRSTKLEDSAMYFCASIETNYNEQFFGPGTRLTVL.

The chain joins TRBV27 to TRBJ1-2; D is perhaps TRBD1 (5 bases). The germline V gene encodes CDR1 MNHEY and CDR2 SMNVEV (reference sequence). The CDR3 sequence is 12 residues long. V lost 4 bases and J 2 bases, leaving 5 bases between the germline ends. CDR3 DNA: TGTGCCAGCAGTTCAGGGAACTATGGCTACACCTTC. It translates to CASSSGNYGYTF.

This sequence joins TRBV19 and TRBJ2-2; possibly TRBD2 for D (6 bases). This CDR3 has 17 amino acids. Trimming took off 3 bases at V and 0 bases at J, with 14 bases between the two ends. Germline loops: CDR1 LNHDA, CDR2 SQIVND (reference sequence). The CDR3 DNA reads TGTGCCAGTAGTATTGAATTTCCGGGAGCGAACACCGGGGAGCTGTTTTTT. Its translation is CASSIEFPGANTGELFF.

CDR3 amino acids: CASRSTGQGYEQYF. For the CDR3, the DNA is TGTGCCAGCAGGTCTACGGGACAGGGGTACGAGCAGTACTTC. The gene calls are TRBV28 and TRBJ2-7; 10 positions match TRBD1. The J segment lost 4 bases and the V segment lost 6 bases, leaving 6 bases of the junction unmatched. The CDR3 contains 14 residues. CDR1 and CDR2 from the germline V gene are MDHEN and SYDVKM.

V and J are TRBV25-1 and TRBJ1-1; D not resolved. Germline CDR1 MGHDK, CDR2 SYGVNS. The CDR3 runs to 14 residues. Trimming removed 4 bases from V and 5 bases from J, with 14 bases in between. This chain's CDR3 is CASSAHSRLTEAFF. Here the CDR3 DNA reads TGTGCCAGCAGTGCCCACTCGAGATTAACTGAAGCTTTCTTT.

V is TRBV2 and J is TRBJ2-1, with 7 nucleotides matching TRBD1. CDR3 length: 13 residues. Germline-derived CDR1 and CDR2 are SNHLY and FYNNEI. The V segment lost 11 bases and the J segment 3 bases; nucleotides outside the gene matches: 7. This chain's CDR3 is CADAGTVYNEQFF. DNA of the CDR3: TGTGCCGACGCCGGGACAGTCTACAATGAGCAGTTCTTC.

The chain has TRBV5-5 and TRBJ1-2; D unclear. The germline CDR1 and CDR2 sequences are SGHKS and YYEKEE (reference sequence). Trimming took off 1 base at V and 1 base at J, with 5 bases between the two ends. The CDR3 has 13 amino acids. CDR3: CASSLNNNYGYTF. CDR3 sequence (DNA): TGTGCCAGCAGCTTGAACAATAACTATGGCTACACCTTC.

The V and J genes are TRBV4-1 and TRBJ1-5; a weak D match, TRBD1 (6 bases). From germline, CDR1 is MGHRA and CDR2 YSYEKL. V was shortened by 3 bases and J by 0 bases, with 18 bases between the two germline ends. This CDR3 is 18 amino acids long. CDR3 loop: CASSQPPGQIFSNQPQHF. DNA for the CDR3: TGCGCCAGCAGCCAGCCCCCGGGACAAATTTTTAGCAATCAGCCCCAGCATTTT.

This chain links TRBV9 with TRBJ2-2, with D possibly being TRBD2 (6 bases). Germline CDR1 is SGDLS and CDR2 is YYNGEE. V lost 1 base to trimming and J lost 4 bases, with 14 bases between them. This CDR3 is 16 amino acids long. The CDR3 spells CASSVTSGPFTGELFF. The CDR3 nucleotides are TGTGCCAGCAGCGTAACCAGCGGGCCATTCACCGGGGAGCTGTTTTTT.

The chain is built from TRBV12-3 or TRBV12-4 and TRBJ2-7; 8 nucleotides match TRBD1. The CDR3 runs to 13 residues. Losses at the gene ends were 3 bases for V and 3 bases for J; bases not matched to a gene: 1. CDR3 nucleotides: TGTGCCAGCAGTTTCGGGACAGGCTACGAGCAGTACTTC. It is translated as CASSFGTGYEQYF.

This sequence joins TRBV28 and TRBJ1-2; 12 nucleotides match TRBD1. Unmatched junction bases numbered 3, after V lost 7 bases and J lost 3 bases. The CDR3 spans 14 residues. The germline CDR1 and CDR2 sequences are MDHEN and SYDVKM. The CDR3 is CASTGTGGDYGYTF. The CDR3 coding sequence is TGTGCCAGCACCGGGACAGGGGGCGACTATGGCTACACCTTC.

This sequence joins TRBV27 and TRBJ2-7; weak D call: TRBD1 (5 bases). The CDR3 consists of 15 residues. Between the trimmed V and J ends, which lost 5 bases and 1 base, there was a span of 15 bases. Germline CDR1 MNHEY, CDR2 SMNVEV (reference sequence). The CDR3 region is CASSPHSTASYEQYF. CDR3 DNA sequence: TGTGCCAGCAGTCCCCACTCGACAGCATCCTACGAGCAGTACTTC.

The rearrangement uses TRBV20-1 and TRBJ1-2; no firm D call. V gave up 4 bases and J gave up 6 bases, with 18 bases separating them. Germline loops: CDR1 DFQATT, CDR2 SNEGSKA (reference sequence). The CDR3 totals 14 residues. The CDR3 DNA reads as TGCAGTGCTACTGAATTTAATGGAGTTGATGGCTACACCTTC. Its translation: CSATEFNGVDGYTF.

By proportion, this clone is medium-sized. The rearrangement links TRBV28 to TRBJ1-2, with 8 bases fitting TRBD1. Germline trimming cut 3 bases from V and 4 bases from J; bases unmatched to any gene: 4. CDR1 MDHEN and CDR2 SYDVKM come from the germline V gene. The CDR3 has 14 residues. In nucleotides, the CDR3 is TGTGCCAGCAGTTTCGGACAGGGTTTCTATGGCTACACCTTC. Encoded protein: CASSFGQGFYGYTF.